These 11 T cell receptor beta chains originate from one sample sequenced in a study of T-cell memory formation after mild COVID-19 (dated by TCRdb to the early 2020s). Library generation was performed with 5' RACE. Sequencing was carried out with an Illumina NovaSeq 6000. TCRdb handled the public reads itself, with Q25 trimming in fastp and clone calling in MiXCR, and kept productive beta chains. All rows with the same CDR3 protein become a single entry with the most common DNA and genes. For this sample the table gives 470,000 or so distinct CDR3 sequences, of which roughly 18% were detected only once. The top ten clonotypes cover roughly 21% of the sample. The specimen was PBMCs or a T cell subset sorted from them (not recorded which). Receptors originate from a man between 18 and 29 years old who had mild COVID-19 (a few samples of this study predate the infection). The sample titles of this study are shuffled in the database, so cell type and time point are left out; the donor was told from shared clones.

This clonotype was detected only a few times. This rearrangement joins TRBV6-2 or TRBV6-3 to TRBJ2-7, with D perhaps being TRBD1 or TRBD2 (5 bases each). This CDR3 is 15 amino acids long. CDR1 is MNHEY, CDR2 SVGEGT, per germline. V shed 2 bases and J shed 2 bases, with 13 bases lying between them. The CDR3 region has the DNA TGTGCCAGCAGTTACGGCAGGGAGAATGCCTACGAGCAGTACTTC. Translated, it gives CASSYGRENAYEQYF.

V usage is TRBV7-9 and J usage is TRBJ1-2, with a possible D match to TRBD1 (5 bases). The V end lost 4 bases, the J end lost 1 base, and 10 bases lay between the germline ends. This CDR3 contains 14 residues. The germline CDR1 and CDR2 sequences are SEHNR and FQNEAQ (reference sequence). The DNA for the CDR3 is TGTGCCAGCAGCTCTCTGGGGGTTAACTATGGCTACACCTTC. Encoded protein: CASSSLGVNYGYTF.

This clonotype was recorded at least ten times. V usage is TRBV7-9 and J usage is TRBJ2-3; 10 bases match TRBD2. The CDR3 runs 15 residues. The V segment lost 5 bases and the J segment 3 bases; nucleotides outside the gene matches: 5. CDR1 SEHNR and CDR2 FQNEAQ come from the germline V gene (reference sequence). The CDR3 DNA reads TGTGCCAGCAGCCACGGGACTAGCGCAACAGATACGCAGTATTTT. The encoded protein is CASSHGTSATDTQYF.

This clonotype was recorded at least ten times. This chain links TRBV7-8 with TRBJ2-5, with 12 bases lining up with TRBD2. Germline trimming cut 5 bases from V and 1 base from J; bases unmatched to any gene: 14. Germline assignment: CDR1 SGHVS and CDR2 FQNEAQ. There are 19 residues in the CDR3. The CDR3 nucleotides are TGTGCCAGCAGCCCAAGATCCGCTAGCGGGGGGGCTCTCCAAGAGACCCAGTACTTC. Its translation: CASSPRSASGGALQETQYF.

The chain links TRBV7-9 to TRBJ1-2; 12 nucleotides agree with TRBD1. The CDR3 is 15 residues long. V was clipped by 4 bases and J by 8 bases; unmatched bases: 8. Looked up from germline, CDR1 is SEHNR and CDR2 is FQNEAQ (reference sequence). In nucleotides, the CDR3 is TGTGCCAGCAGCTACTCCGGGACAGGGGGCGAAGGCTACACCTTC. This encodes CASSYSGTGGEGYTF.

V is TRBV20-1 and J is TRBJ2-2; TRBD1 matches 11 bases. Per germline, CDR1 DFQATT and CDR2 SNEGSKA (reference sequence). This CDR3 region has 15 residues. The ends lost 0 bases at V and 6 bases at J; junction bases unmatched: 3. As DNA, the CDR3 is TGCAGTGCTAGAGATCCGGGACAGGGGGCCGGGGAGCTGTTTTTT. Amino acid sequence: CSARDPGQGAGELFF.

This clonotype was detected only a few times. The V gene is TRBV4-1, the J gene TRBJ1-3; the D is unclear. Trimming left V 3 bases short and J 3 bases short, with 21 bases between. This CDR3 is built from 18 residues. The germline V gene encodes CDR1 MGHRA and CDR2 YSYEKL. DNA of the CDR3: TGCGCCAGCAGCCATGGACCGCCCAAAGGGAGATATGGAAACACCATATATTTT. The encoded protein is CASSHGPPKGRYGNTIYF.

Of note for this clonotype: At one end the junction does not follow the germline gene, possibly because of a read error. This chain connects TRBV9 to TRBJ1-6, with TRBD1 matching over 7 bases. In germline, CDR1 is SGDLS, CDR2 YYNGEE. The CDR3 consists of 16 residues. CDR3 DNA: TGTGCCAGCAACGTAGGTTCGGGACAGATCAATTCACCCCTCCACTTT. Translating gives CASNVGSGQINSPLHF.

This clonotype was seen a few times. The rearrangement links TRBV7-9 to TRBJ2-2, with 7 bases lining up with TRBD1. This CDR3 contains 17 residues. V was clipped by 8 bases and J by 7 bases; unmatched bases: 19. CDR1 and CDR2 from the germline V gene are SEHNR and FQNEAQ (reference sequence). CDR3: CASGIWDSLNGGGELFF. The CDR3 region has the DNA TGTGCCAGCGGAATTTGGGACAGTCTCAACGGTGGCGGGGAGCTGTTTTTT.

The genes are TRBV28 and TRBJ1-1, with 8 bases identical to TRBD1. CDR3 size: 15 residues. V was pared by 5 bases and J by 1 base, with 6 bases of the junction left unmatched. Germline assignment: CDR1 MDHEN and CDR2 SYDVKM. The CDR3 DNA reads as TGTGCCAGCAGTACTTACGGGACAGGGAACACTGAAGCTTTCTTT. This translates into CASSTYGTGNTEAFF.

CDR3 amino acids: CASRRTKAKNIQYF. Here the CDR3 DNA reads TGTGCTTCAAGGCGGACAAAGGCCAAAAACATTCAGTACTTC. This chain uses TRBV6-2 or TRBV6-3 with TRBJ2-4, with D possibly TRBD1 on 5 matching bases. The CDR3 totals 14 residues. Germline-derived CDR1 and CDR2 are MNHEY and SVGEGT.